This T cell receptor (beta chain) was captured by sequencing in a study of shared clonotypes between healthy human individuals. Sequenced by immunoSEQ multiplex PCR; TCRdb stores in-frame clones only, minus some. This table holds some 2,100,000 clones, approximately 94% found once. Naive CD8 cells lacked CD45RO, underwent positive selection for CCR7 and left out terminally differentiated effector memory CD45RA+ cells. Sequencing was carried out using naive CD8+ T cells from PBMCs. The receptor comes from a man between 18 and 29 years old in good health. Some clones in this sample may be carry-over from other donors' samples.

CDR3 sequence (DNA): TGTGCCTGGGAGGACTCAACCTCCTACGAGCAGTACTTC. It codes for CAWEDSTSYEQYF. The chain recombines TRBV30 with TRBJ2-7; a possible D gene is TRBD2 (5 bases). Looked up from germline, CDR1 is GTSNPN and CDR2 is SVGIG (reference sequence). This CDR3 contains 13 residues. V shed 5 bases and J shed 0 bases, with 11 bases lying between them.